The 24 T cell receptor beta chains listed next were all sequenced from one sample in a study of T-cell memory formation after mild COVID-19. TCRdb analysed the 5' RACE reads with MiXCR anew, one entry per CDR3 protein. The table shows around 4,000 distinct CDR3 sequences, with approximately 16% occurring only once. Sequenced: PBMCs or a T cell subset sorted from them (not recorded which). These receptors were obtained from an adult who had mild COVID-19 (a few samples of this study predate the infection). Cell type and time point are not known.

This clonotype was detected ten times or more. CDR3 in DNA: TGCAGTGCTAGAGATAGAGGGATCGACTCCTACAATGAGCAGTTCTTC. Protein sequence: CSARDRGIDSYNEQFF. The chain is built from TRBV20-1 and TRBJ2-1; D perhaps matches TRBD2 (5 bases). V dropped 0 bases and J dropped 0 bases, with 12 bases sitting between them. The CDR3 loop spans 16 amino acids. The germline V gene encodes CDR1 DFQATT and CDR2 SNEGSKA (reference sequence).

The CDR3 sequence: CASSFGGANNEQFF. The DNA for the CDR3 is TGTGCCAGCAGCTTTGGGGGAGCGAACAATGAGCAGTTCTTC. V and J are TRBV7-8 and TRBJ2-1; TRBD1 or TRBD2 may be the D gene (5 bases each). The CDR3 has 14 residues. Trimming removed 3 bases from V and 5 bases from J, with 11 bases in between. Germline V gene sequence: CDR1 SGHVS, CDR2 FQNEAQ.

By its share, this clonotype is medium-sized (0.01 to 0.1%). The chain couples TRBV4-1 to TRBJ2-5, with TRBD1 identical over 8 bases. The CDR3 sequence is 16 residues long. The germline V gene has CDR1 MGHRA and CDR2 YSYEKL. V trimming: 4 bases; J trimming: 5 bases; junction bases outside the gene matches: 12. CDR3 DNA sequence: TGCGCCAGCAGCCCGGCAAATCAGGGGGCGGGGGAGACCCAGTACTTC. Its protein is CASSPANQGAGETQYF.

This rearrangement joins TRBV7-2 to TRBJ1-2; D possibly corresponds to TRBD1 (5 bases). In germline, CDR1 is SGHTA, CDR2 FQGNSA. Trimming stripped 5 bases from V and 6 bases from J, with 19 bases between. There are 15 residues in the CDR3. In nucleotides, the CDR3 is TGTGCCAGCAGCCGACGGACCGCCCGGGGCAATGGCTACACCTTC. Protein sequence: CASSRRTARGNGYTF.

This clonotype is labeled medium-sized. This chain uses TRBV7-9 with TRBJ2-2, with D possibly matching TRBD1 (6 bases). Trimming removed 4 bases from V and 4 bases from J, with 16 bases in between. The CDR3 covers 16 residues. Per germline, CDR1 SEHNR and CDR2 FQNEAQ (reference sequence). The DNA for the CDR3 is TGTGCCAGCAGCTCTGAGACAGGAATCCGCACCGGGGAGCTGTTTTTT. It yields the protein CASSSETGIRTGELFF.

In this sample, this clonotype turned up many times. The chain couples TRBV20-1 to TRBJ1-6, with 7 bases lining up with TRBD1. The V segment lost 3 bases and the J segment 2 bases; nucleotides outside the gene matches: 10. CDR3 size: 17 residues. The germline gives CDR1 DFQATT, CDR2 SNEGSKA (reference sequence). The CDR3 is CSARRGQPDPYNSPLHF. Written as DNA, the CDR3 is TGCAGTGCTAGGAGGGGGCAGCCCGACCCCTATAATTCACCCCTCCACTTT.

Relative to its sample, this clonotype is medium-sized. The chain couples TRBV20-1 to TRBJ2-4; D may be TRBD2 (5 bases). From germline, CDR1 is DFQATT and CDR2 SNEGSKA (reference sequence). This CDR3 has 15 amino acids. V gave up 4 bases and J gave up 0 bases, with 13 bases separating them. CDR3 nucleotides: TGCAGTGCTACTTTAGGCGGACTAGCCAAAAACATTCAGTACTTC. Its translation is CSATLGGLAKNIQYF.

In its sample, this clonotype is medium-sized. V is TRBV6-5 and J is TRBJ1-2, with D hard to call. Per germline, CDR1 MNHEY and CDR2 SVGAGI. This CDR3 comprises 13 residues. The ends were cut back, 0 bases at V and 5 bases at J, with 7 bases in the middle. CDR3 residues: CASSYSRTYGYTF. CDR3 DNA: TGTGCCAGCAGTTACTCGAGAACGTATGGCTACACCTTC.

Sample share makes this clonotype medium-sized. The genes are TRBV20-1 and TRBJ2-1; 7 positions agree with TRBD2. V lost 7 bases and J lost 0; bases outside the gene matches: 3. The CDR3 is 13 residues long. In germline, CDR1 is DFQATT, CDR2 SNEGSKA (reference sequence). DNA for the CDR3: TGCAGTGTCGCGGGGGTCTCCTACAATGAGCAGTTCTTC. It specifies CSVAGVSYNEQFF.

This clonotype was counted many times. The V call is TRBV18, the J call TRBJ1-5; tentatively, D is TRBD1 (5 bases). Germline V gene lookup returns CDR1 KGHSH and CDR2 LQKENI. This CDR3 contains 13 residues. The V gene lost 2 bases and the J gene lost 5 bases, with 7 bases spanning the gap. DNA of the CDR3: TGTGCCAGCTCACCAGGGGCAGATCAGCCCCAGCATTTT. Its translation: CASSPGADQPQHF.

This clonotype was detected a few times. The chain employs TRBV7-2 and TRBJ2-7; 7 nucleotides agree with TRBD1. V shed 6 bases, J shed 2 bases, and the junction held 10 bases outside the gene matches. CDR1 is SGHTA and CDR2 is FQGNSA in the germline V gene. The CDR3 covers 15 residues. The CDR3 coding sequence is TGTGCCAGCAGGTCTACCGGGACAGACGCCTACGAGCAGTACTTC. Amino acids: CASRSTGTDAYEQYF.

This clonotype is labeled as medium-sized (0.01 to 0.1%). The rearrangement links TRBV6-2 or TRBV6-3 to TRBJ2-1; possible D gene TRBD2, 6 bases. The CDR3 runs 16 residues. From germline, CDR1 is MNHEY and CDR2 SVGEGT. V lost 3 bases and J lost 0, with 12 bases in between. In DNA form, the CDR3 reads TGTGCCAGCAGTTATCGGGGGTTGCTCTCCTACAATGAGCAGTTCTTC. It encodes CASSYRGLLSYNEQFF.

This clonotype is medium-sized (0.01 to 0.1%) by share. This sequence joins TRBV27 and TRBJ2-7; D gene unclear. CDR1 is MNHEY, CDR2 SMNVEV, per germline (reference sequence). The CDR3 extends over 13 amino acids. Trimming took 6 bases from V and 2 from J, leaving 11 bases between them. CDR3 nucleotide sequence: TGTGCCAGCAGCCGACTTGGGCCCTACGAGCAGTACTTC. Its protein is CASSRLGPYEQYF.

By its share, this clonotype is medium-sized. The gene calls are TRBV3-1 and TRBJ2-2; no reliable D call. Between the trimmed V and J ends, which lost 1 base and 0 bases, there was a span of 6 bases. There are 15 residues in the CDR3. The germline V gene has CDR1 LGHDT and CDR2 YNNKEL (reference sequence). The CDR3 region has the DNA TGTGCCAGCAGCCAAGGCTACGCGAACACCGGGGAGCTGTTTTTT. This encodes CASSQGYANTGELFF. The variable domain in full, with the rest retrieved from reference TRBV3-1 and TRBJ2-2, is DTAVSQTPKYLVTQMGNDKSIKCEQNLGHDTMYWYKQDSKKFLKIMFSYNNKELIINETVPNRFSPKSPDKAHLNLHINSLELGDSAVYFCASSQGYANTGELFFGEGSRLTVL.

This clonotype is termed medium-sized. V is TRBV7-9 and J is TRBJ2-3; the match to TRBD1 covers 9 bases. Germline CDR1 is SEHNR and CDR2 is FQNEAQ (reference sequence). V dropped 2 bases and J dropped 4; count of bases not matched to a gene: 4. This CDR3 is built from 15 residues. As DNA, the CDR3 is TGTGCCAGCAGCTTATTGACAGGGGGGGCAGATACGCAGTATTTT. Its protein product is CASSLLTGGADTQYF.

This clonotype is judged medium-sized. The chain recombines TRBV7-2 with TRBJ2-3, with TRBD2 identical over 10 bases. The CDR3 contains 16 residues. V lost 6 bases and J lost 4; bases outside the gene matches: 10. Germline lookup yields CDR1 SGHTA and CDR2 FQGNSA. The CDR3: CASSPGGSGGADTQYF. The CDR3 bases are TGTGCCAGCAGTCCTGGAGGGAGCGGGGGGGCAGATACGCAGTATTTT. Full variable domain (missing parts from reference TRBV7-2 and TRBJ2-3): GAGVSQSPSNKVTEKGKDVELRCDPISGHTALYWYRQSLGQGLEFLIYFQGNSAPDKSGLPSDRFSAERTGGSVSTLTIQRTQQEDSAVYLCASSPGGSGGADTQYFGPGTRLTVL.

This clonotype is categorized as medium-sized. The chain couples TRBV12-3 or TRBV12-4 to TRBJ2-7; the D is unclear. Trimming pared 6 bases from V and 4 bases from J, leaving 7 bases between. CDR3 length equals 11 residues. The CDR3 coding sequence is TGTGCCAGCAGCTCCCTTTACGAGCAGTACTTC. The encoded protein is CASSSLYEQYF.

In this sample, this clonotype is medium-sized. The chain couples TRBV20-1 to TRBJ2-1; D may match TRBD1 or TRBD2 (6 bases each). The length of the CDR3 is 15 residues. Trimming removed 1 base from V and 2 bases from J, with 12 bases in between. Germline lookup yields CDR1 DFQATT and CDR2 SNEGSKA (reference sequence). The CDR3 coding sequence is TGCAGTGCTAGAGCCGAGGAGGGGGCCTACAATGAGCAGTTCTTC. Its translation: CSARAEEGAYNEQFF.

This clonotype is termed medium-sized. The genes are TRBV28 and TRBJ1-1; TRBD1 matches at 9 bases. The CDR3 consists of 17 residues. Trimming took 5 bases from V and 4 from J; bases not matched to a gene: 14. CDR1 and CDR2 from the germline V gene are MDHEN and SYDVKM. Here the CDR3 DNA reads TGTGCCAGCAGTCTAGGGACAGGGCCAGCGCAGGGCACTGAAGCTTTCTTT. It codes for CASSLGTGPAQGTEAFF. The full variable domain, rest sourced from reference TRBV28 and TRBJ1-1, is DVKVTQSSRYLVKRTGEKVFLECVQDMDHENMFWYRQDPGLGLRLIYFSYDVKMKEKGDIPEGYSVSREKKERFSLILESASTNQTSMYLCASSLGTGPAQGTEAFFGQGTRLTVV.

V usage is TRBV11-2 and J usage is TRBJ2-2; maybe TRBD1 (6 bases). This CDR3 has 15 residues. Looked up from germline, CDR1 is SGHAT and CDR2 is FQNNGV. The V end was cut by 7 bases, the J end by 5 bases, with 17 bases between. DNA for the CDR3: TGTGCCAGCACCGTGACCAGGGGTCGGACCGGGGAGCTGTTTTTT. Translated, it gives CASTVTRGRTGELFF.

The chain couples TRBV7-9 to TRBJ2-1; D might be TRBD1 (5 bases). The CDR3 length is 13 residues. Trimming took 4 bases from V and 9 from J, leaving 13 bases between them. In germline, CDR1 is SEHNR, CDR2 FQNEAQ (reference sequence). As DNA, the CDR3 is TGTGCCAGCAGCTCTGGGGCGGTCGGTGAGCAGTTCTTC. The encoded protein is CASSSGAVGEQFF.

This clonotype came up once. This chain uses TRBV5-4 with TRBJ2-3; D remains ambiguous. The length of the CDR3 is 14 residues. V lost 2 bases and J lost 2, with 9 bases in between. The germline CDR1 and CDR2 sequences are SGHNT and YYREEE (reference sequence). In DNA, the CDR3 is TGTGCCAGCAGCTTAAAATCCCCCACAGATACGCAGTATTTT. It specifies CASSLKSPTDTQYF.

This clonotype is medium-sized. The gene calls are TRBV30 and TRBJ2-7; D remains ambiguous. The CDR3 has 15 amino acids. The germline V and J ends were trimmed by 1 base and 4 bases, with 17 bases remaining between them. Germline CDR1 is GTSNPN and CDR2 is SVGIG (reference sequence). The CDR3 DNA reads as TGTGCCTGGAGTGCAACTTCAGACTTGGCTTACGAGCAGTACTTC. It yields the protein CAWSATSDLAYEQYF.

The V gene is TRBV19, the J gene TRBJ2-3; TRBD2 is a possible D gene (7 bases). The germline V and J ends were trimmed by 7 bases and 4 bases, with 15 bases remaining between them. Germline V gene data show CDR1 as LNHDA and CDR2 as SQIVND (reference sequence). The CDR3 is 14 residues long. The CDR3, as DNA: TGTGCCAGTAATTTTGGCGGGGGCCCAGATACGCAGTATTTT. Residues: CASNFGGGPDTQYF.